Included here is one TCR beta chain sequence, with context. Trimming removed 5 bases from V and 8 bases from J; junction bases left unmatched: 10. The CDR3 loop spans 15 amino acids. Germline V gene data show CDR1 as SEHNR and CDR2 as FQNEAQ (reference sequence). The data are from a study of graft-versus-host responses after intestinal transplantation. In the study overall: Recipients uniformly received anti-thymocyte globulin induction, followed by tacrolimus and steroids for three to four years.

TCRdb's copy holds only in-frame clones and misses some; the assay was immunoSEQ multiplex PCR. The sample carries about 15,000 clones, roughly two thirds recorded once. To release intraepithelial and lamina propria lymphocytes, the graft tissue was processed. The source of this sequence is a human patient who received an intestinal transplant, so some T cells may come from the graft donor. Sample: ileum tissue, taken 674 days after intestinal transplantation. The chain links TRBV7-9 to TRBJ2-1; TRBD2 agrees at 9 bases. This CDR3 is CASSPPNSGGYEQFF. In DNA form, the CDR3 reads TGTGCCAGCAGCCCACCCAATAGCGGGGGTTATGAGCAGTTCTTC.